The entry below gives a single TCR beta chain sequence along with its context. Its antigen is as yet unknown. There are 14 residues in the CDR3. The ends lost 6 bases at V and 1 base at J; junction bases unmatched: 2. Germline values: CDR1 LGHNT, CDR2 FRNRAP. The sample comes from a study of OX40 agonist ivuxolimab in advanced cancers. On the study more broadly: Three individuals attained partial responses, comprising one hepatocellular carcinoma case and two cutaneous melanoma cases.

Findings of the study overall: Compared with CD4+, CD8+ T cells on average had more expanded clones. Normalized T-cell clonal expansion was also low in some nonresponders.

The method was immunoSEQ multiplex PCR; TCRdb's version includes in-frame clones alone and lacks a portion of them. Here the sample spans roughly 76,000 clones, 70% to 90% being singletons. This rearrangement joins TRBV12-5 to TRBJ1-1, with 10 bases fitting TRBD1. This specimen consisted of CD4+ or CD8+ T cells sorted from blood, obtained in a trial of the OX40 agonist ivuxolimab. This TCR was sampled from an adult with an advanced solid tumor such as melanoma, head and neck, liver or kidney cancer. The CDR3 reads CASGGQGGNTEAFF. The CDR3 DNA is TGTGCTAGTGGCGGACAGGGGGGGAACACTGAAGCTTTCTTT.